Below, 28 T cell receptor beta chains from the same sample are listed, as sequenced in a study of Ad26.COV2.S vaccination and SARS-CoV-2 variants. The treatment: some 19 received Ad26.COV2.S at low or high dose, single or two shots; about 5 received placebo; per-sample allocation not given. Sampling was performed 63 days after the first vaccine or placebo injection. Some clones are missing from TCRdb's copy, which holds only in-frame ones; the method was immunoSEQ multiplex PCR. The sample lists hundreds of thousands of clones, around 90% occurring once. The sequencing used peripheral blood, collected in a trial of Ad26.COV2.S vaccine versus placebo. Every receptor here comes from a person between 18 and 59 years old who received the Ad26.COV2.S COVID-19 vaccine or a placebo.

This chain's CDR3 is CASSDYRATNEKLFF. The CDR3 DNA is TGTGCCAGCAGTGACTACAGGGCAACTAATGAAAAACTGTTTTTT. V and J are TRBV2 and TRBJ1-4; TRBD1 might be the D (6 bases). Germline assignment: CDR1 SNHLY and CDR2 FYNNEI. The CDR3 has 15 amino acids. The V end lost 3 bases, the J end lost 0 bases, and 8 bases lay between the germline ends.

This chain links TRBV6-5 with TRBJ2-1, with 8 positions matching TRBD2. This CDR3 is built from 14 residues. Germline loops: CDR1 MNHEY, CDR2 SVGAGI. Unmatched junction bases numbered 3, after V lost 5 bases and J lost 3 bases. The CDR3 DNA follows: TGTGCCAGCAGTCTAGCGGGCCGCTACAATGAGCAGTTCTTC. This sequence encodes CASSLAGRYNEQFF.

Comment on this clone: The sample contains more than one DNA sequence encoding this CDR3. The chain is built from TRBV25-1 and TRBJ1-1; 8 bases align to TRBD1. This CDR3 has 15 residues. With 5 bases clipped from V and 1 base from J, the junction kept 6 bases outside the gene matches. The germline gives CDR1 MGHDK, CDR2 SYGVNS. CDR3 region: CASSTPGTGNTEAFF. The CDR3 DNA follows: TGTGCCAGCAGTACACCCGGGACAGGGAACACTGAAGCTTTCTTT. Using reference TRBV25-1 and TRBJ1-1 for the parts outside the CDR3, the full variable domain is EADIYQTPRYLVIGTGKKITLECSQTMGHDKMYWYQQDPGMELHLIHYSYGVNSTEKGDLSSESTVSRIRTEHFPLTLESARPSHTSQYLCASSTPGTGNTEAFFGQGTRLTVV.

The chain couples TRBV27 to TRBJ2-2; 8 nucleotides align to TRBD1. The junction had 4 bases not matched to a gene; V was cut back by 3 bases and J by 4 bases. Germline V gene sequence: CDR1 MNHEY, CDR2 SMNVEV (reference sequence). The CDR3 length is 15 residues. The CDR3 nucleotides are TGTGCCAGCAGTTTCGGACAGGGAGGCACCGGGGAGCTGTTTTTT. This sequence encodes CASSFGQGGTGELFF.

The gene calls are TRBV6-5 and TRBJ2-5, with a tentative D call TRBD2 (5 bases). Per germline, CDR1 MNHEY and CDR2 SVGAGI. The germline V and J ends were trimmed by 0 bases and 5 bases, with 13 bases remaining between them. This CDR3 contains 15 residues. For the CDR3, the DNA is TGTGCCAGCAGTTACTCAGGCAGCGGTTGGGAGACCCAGTACTTC. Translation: CASSYSGSGWETQYF.

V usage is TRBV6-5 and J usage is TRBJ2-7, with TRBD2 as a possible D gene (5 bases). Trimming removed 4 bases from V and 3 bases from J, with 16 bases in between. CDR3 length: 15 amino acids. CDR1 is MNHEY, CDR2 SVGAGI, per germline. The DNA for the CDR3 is TGTGCCAGCAGTTCCACAGAGAGGGCCCGCTACGAGCAGTACTTC. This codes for CASSSTERARYEQYF.

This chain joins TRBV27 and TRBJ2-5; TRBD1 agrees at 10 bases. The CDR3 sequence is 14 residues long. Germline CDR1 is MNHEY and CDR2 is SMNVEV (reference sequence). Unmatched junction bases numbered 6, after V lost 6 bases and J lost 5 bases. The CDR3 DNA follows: TGTGCCAGCAGGCCCGGGACAGGGGTGGAGACCCAGTACTTC. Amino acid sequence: CASRPGTGVETQYF.

The CDR3 DNA follows: TGTGCTAGTGGGGCCCGGGACGCCGATGAAGCTTTCTTT. Translated, it gives CASGARDADEAFF. The rearrangement links TRBV12-5 to TRBJ1-1, with D possibly being TRBD1 (5 bases). Trimming stripped 6 bases from V and 7 bases from J, with 15 bases between. The CDR3 extends over 13 amino acids. Germline loops: CDR1 LGHNT, CDR2 FRNRAP.

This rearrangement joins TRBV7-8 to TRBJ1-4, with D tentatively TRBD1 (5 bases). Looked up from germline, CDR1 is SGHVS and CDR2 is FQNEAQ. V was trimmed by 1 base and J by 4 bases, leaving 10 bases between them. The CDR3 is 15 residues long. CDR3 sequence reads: CASSLGPGGNEKLFF. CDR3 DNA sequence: TGTGCCAGCAGCTTAGGGCCGGGGGGTAATGAAAAACTGTTTTTT.

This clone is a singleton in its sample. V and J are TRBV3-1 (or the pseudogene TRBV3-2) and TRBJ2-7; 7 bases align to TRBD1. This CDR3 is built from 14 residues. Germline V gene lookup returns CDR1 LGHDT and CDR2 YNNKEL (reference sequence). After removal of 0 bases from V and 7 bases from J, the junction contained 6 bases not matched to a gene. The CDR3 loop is CASSQDWTGREQYF. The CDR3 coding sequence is TGTGCCAGCAGCCAAGATTGGACAGGCCGAGAGCAGTACTTC.

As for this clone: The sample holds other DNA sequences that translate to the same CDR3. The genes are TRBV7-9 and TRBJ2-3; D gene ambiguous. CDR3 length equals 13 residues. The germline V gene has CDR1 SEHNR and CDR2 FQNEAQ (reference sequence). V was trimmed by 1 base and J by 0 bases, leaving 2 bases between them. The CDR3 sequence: CASSLVSTDTQYF. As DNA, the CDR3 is TGTGCCAGCAGCTTAGTGAGCACAGATACGCAGTATTTT.

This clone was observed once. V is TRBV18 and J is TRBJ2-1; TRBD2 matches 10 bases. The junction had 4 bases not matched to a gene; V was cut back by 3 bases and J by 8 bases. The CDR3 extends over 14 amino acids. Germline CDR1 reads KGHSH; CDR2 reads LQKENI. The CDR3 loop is CASSPRAGGHEQFF. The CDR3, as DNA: TGTGCCAGCTCACCGAGAGCGGGAGGGCATGAGCAGTTCTTC.

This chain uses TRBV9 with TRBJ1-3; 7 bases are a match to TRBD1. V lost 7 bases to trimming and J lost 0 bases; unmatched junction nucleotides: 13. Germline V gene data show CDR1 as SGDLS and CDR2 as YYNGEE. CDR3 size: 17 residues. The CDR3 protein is CASGRGQLLYSGNTIYF. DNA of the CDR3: TGTGCCAGCGGTCGGGGACAGCTACTATACTCTGGAAACACCATATATTTT.

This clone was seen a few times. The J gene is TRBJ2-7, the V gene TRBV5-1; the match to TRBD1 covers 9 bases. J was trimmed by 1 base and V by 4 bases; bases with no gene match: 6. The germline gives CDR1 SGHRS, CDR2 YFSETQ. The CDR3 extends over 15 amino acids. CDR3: CASSPGGTGSYEQYF. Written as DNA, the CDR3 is TGCGCCAGCAGCCCGGGTGGGACAGGGTCCTACGAGCAGTACTTC.

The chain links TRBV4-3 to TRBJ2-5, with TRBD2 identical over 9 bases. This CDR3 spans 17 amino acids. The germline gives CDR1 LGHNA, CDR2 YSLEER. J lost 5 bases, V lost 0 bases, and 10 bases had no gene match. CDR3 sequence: CASSQEGQRGVVETQYF. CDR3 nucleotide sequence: TGCGCCAGCAGCCAAGAGGGGCAGCGGGGGGTCGTGGAGACCCAGTACTTC.

The CDR3 loop is CASSLTRGAGPTGELFF. The CDR3, as DNA: TGTGCCAGCAGCTTAACCCGGGGCGCGGGGCCCACCGGGGAGCTGTTTTTT. This rearrangement joins TRBV7-3 to TRBJ2-2, with a tentative D call TRBD2 (6 bases). The CDR3 is made up of 17 amino acids. V was clipped by 0 bases and J by 4 bases, with 15 bases between them. Germline V CDR1 and CDR2: SGHTA, FQGTGA.

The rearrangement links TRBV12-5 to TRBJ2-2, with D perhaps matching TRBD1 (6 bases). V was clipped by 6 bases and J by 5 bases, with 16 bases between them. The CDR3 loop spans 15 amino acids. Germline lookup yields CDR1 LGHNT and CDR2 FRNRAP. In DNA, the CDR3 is TGTGCTAGTGGGGGGGACATCTCCCTAACCGGGGAGCTGTTTTTT. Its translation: CASGGDISLTGELFF.

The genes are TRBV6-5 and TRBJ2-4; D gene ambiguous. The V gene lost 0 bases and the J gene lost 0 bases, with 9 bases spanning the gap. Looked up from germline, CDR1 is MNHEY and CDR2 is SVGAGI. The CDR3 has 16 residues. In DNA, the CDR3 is TGTGCCAGCAGTTACTCGATGGCTAGAGCCAAAAACATTCAGTACTTC. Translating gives CASSYSMARAKNIQYF.

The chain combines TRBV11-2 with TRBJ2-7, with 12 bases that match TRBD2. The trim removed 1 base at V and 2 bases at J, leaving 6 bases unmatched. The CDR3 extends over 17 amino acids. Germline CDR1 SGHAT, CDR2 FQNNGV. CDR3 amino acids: CASSLVLAGGSAYEQYF. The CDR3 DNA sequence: TGTGCCAGCAGCTTAGTCCTAGCGGGAGGGTCCGCCTACGAGCAGTACTTC.

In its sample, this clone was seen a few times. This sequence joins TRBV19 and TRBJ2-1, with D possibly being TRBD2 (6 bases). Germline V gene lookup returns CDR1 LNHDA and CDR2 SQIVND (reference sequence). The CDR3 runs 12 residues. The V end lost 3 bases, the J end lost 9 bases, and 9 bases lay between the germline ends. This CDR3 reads CASSMGGAEQFF. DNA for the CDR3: TGTGCCAGTAGTATGGGGGGAGCTGAGCAGTTCTTC.

In DNA, the CDR3 is TGTGCCAGTAGTATACTAGCCGGGGAGCTGTTTTTT. Encoded protein: CASSILAGELFF. The rearrangement links TRBV19 to TRBJ2-2; D gene uncertain. Germline V CDR1 and CDR2: LNHDA, SQIVND (reference sequence). The CDR3 sequence is 12 residues long. V was pared by 2 bases and J by 6 bases, with 4 bases between.

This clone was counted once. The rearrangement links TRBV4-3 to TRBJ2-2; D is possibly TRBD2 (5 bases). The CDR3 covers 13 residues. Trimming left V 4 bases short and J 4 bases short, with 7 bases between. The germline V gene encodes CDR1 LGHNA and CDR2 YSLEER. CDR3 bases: TGCGCCAGCAGCCCTGAGGGCACCGGGGAGCTGTTTTTT. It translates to CASSPEGTGELFF.

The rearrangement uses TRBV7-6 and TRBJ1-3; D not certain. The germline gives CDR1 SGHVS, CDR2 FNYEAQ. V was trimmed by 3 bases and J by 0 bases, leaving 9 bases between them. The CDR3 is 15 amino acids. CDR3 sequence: CASSLEIGSGNTIYF. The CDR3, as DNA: TGTGCCAGCAGCTTGGAAATCGGCTCTGGAAACACCATATATTTT. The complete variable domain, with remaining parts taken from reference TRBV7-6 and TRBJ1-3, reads GAGVSQSPRYKVTKRGQDVALRCDPISGHVSLYWYRQALGQGPEFLTYFNYEAQQDKSGLPNDRFSAERPEGSISTLTIQRTEQRDSAMYRCASSLEIGSGNTIYFGEGSWLTVV.

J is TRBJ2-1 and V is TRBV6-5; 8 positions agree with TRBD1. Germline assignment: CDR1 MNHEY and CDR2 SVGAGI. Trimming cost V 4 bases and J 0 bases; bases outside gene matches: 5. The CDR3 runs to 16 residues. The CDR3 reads CASSSQGARSYNEQFF. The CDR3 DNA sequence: TGTGCCAGCAGTTCCCAGGGGGCTCGCTCCTACAATGAGCAGTTCTTC.

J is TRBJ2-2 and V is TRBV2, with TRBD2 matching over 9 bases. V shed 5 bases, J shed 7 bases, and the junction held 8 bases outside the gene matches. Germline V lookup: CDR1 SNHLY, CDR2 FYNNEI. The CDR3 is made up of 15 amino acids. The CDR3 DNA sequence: TGTGCCAGCAGTCGCCGAGCGGGAGGCGGCGGGGAGCTGTTTTTT. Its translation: CASSRRAGGGGELFF.

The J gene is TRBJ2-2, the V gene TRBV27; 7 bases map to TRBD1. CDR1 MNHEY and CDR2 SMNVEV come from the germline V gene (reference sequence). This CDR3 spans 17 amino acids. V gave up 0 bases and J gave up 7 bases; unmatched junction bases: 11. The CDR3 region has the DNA TGTGCCAGCAGTTTATCGTTGAGACAGGCAGGGGGCGGGGAGCTGTTTTTT. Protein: CASSLSLRQAGGGELFF.

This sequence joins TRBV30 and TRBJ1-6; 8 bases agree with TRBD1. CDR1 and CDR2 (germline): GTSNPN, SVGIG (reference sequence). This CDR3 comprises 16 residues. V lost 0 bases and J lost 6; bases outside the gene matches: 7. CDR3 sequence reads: CAWSVPGTGANSPLHF. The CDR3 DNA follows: TGTGCCTGGAGTGTACCCGGGACAGGTGCTAATTCACCCCTCCACTTT.

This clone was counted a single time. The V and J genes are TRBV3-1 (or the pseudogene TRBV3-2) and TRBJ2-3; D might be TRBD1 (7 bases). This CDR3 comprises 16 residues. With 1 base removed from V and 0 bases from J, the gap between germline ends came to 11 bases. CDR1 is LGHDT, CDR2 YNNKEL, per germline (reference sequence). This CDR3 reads CASSQVPGGSTDTQYF. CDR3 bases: TGTGCCAGCAGCCAAGTCCCAGGGGGGAGCACAGATACGCAGTATTTT.